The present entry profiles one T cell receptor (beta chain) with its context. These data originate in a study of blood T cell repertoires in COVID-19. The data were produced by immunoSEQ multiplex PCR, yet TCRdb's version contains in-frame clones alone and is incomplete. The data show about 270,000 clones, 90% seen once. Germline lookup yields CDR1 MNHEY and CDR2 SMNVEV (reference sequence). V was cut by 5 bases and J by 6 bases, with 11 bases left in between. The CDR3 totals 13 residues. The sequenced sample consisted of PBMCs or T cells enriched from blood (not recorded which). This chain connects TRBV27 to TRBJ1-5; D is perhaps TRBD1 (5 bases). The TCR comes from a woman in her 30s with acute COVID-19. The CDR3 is CASSDGRAQPQHF. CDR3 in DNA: TGTGCCAGCAGTGACGGCAGGGCTCAGCCCCAGCATTTT.